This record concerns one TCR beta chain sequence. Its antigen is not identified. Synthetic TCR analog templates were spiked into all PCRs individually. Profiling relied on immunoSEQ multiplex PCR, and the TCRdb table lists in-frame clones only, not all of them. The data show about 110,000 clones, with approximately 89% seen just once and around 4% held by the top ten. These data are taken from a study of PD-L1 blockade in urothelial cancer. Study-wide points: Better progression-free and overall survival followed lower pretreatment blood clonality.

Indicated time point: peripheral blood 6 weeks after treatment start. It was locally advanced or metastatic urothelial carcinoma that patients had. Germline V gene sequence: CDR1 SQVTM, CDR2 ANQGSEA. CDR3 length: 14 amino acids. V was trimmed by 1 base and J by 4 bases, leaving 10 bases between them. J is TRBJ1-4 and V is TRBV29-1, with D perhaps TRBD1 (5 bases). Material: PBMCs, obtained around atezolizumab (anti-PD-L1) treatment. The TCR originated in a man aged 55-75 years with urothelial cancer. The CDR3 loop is CSVEGGRVNEKLFF. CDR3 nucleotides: TGCAGCGTTGAAGGGGGCCGGGTTAATGAAAAACTGTTTTTT.